This T cell receptor (beta chain) emerged from a study of blood T cell repertoires in COVID-19. Source study methods: How many nucleated cells were present was estimated from reference gene primer amplification. Method: immunoSEQ multiplex PCR; TCRdb's copy keeps in-frame clones and lacks some. Clone size and the V and J calls come from that table; the DNA yielded D and trimming. Of 200,000 to 250,000 clones listed, around 80% are singletons. The CDR3 is 18 amino acids. Germline-derived CDR1 and CDR2 are SNHLY and FYNNEI. Trimming took 5 bases from V and 0 from J; bases not matched to a gene: 8. This clone was seen a handful of times.

Material: PBMCs or T cells enriched from blood (not recorded which). This TCR was recovered from a man aged 60-69 years who had recovered from COVID-19. The chain uses TRBV2 and TRBJ2-7; 15 bases are shared with TRBD2. The chain's CDR3 is CASSSSRGLAGGSYEQYF. CDR3 in DNA: TGTGCCAGCAGTAGTAGTCGGGGACTAGCGGGGGGCTCCTACGAGCAGTACTTC.